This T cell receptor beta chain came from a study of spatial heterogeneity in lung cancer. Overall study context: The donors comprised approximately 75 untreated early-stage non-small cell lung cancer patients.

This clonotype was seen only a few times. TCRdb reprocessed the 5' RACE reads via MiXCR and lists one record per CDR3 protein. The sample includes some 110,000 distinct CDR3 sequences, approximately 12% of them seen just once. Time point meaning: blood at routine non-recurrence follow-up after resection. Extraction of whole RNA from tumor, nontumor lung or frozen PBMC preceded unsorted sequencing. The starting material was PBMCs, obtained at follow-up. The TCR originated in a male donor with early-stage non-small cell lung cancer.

CDR3 protein: CSVARGNAKNIQYF. In DNA form, the CDR3 reads TGCAGCGTTGCCAGGGGCAATGCCAAAAACATTCAGTACTTC. V and J are TRBV29-1 and TRBJ2-4; D possibly corresponds to TRBD1 (6 bases). Germline V lookup: CDR1 SQVTM, CDR2 ANQGSEA. There are 14 residues in the CDR3. Deletions cut 4 bases from V and 1 base from J, with 11 bases between.